This section outlines one TCR beta chain sequence together with its context. This specimen comes from a study of cytomegalovirus exposure and HLA in healthy donors. The CDR3 consists of 13 residues. The germline V gene has CDR1 GTSNPN and CDR2 SVGIG (reference sequence). The ends were cut back, 0 bases at V and 6 bases at J, with 9 bases in the middle. 60 Vbeta and 13 Jbeta primers were used in PCR. Some clones are missing from TCRdb's copy, which holds only in-frame ones; the method was immunoSEQ multiplex PCR. Of about 200,000 clones listed, over 80% are singletons. The TCR sequence derives from a boy aged 2 to 9 in good health and CMV-seronegative. The sequenced sample was PBMCs. The rearrangement uses TRBV30 and TRBJ2-4; possible D gene TRBD1, 6 bases. Here the CDR3 reads CAWSVRGGNIQYF. Written as DNA, the CDR3 is TGTGCCTGGAGTGTGAGAGGGGGAAACATTCAGTACTTC.